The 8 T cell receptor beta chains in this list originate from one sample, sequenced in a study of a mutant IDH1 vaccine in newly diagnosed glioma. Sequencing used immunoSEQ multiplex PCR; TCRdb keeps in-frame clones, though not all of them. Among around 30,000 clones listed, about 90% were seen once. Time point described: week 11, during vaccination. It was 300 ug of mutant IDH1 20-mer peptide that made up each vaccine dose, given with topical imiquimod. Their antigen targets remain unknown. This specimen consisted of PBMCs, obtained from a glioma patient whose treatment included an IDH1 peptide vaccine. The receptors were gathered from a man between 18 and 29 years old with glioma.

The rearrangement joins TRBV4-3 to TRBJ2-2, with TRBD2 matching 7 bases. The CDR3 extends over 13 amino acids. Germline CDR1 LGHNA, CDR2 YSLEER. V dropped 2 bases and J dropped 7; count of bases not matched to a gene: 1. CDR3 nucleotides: TGCGCCAGCAGCCAAAGCGGGGTCGGGGAGCTGTTTTTT. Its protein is CASSQSGVGELFF.

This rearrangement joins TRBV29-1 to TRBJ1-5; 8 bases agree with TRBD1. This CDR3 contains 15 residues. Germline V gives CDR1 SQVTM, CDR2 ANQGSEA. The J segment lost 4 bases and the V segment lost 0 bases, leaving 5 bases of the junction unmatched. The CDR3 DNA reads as TGCAGCGTTGAAGAGGGGACAGGAGATAATCAGCCCCAGCATTTT. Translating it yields CSVEEGTGDNQPQHF. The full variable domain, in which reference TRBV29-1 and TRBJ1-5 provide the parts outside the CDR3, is SAVISQKPSRDICQRGTSLTIQCQVDSQVTMMFWYRQQPGQSLTLIATANQGSEATYESGFVIDKFPISRPNLTFSTLTVSNMSPEDSSIYLCSVEEGTGDNQPQHFGDGTRLSIL.

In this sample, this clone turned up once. This CDR3 reads CASSEGQGIGAFGYTF. The CDR3 DNA reads as TGTGCCAGCAGTGAGGGACAGGGAATCGGGGCGTTTGGCTACACCTTC. The chain carries TRBV6-1 and TRBJ1-2; 9 bases map to TRBD1. The CDR3 length is 16 residues. The V segment lost 3 bases and the J segment 7 bases; nucleotides outside the gene matches: 12. Germline V gene lookup returns CDR1 MNHNS and CDR2 SASEGT.

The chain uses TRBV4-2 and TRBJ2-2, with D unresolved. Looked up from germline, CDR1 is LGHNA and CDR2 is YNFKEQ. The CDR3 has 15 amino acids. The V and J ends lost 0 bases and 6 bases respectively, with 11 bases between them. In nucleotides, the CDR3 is TGTGCCAGCAGCCAAGATCAAGGCCGTTCCGGGGAGCTGTTTTTT. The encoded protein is CASSQDQGRSGELFF.

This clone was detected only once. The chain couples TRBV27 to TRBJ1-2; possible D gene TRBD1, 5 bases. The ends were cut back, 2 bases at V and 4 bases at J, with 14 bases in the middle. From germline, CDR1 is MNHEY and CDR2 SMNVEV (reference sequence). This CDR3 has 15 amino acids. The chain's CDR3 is CASSLIPRGGYGYTF. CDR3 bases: TGTGCCAGCAGTTTAATACCAAGGGGCGGCTATGGCTACACCTTC.

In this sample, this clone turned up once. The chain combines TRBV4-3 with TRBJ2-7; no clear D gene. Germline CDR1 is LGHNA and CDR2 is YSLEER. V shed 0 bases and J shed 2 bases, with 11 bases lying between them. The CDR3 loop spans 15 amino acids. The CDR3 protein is CASSQDTSPAYEQYF. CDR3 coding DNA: TGCGCCAGCAGCCAAGATACAAGTCCAGCCTACGAGCAGTACTTC.

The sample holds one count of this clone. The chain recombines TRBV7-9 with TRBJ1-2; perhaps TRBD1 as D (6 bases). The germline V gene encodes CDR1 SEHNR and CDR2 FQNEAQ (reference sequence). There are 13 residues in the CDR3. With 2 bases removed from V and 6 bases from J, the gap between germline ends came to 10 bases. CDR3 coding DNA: TGTGCCAGCAGCTTACCGGGACAACATGGCTACACCTTC. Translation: CASSLPGQHGYTF.

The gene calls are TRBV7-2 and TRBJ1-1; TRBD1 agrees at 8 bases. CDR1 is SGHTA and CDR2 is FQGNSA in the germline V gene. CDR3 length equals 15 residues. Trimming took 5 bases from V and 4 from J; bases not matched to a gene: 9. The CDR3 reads CASSQRQGLSTEAFF. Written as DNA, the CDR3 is TGTGCCAGCAGCCAAAGACAGGGGTTAAGCACTGAAGCTTTCTTT.